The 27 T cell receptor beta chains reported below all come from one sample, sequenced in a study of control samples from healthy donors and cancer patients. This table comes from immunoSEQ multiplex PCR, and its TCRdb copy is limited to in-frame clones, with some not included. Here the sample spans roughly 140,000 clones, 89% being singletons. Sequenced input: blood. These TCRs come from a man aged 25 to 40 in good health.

The DNA of the CDR3 is TGTGCCAGCAGCTTACGGCCTAGCGGTCCTCCCGGGGAGCTGTTTTTT. Its protein is CASSLRPSGPPGELFF. This chain joins TRBV7-3 and TRBJ2-2, with 7 positions matching TRBD2. V lost 2 bases to trimming and J lost 6 bases; unmatched junction nucleotides: 9. Per germline, CDR1 SGHTA and CDR2 FQGTGA. The CDR3 has 16 residues.

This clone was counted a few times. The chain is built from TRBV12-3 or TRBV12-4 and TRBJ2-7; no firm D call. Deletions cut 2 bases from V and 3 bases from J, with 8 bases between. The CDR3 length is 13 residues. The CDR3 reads CASSLSPNYEQYF. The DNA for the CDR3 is TGTGCCAGCAGTTTAAGCCCAAACTACGAGCAGTACTTC.

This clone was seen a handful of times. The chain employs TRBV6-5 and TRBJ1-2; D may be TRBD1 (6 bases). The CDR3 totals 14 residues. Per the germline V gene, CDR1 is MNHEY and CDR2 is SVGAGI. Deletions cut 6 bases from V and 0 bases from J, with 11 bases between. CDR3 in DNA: TGTGCCAGCAGCCCGACAGGTCCTAACTATGGCTACACCTTC. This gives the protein CASSPTGPNYGYTF.

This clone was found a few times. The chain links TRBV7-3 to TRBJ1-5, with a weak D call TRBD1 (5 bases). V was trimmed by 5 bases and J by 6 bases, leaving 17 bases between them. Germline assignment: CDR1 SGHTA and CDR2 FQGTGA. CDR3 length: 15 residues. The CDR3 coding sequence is TGTGCCAGCAGCCGTTCAACTCGGGGGGTTCAGCCCCAGCATTTT. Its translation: CASSRSTRGVQPQHF.

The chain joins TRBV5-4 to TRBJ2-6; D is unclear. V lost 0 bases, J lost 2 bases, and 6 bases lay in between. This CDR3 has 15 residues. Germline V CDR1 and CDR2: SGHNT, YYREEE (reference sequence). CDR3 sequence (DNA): TGTGCCAGCAGCTTGGAAGGGACTGGGGCCAACGTCCTGACTTTC. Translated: CASSLEGTGANVLTF.

CDR3 in DNA: TGTGCCAGCATCCACCGGGACAGGGGGCACCAAGAGACCCAGTACTTC. Translating it yields CASIHRDRGHQETQYF. The chain carries TRBV3-1 (or the pseudogene TRBV3-2) and TRBJ2-5; 12 bases are shared with TRBD1. The CDR3 spans 16 residues. Looked up from germline, CDR1 is LGHDT and CDR2 is YNNKEL (reference sequence). The V segment lost 7 bases and the J segment 0 bases; nucleotides outside the gene matches: 6.

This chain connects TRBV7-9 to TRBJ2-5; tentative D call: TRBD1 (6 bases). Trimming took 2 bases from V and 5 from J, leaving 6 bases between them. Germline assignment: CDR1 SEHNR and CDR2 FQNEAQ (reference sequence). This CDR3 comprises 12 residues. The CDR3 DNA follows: TGTGCCAGCAGCTTACAGGGGGAGACCCAGTACTTC. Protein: CASSLQGETQYF. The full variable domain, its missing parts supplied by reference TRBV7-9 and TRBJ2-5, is DTGVSQNPRHKITKRGQNVTFRCDPISEHNRLYWYRQTLGQGPEFLTYFQNEAQLEKSRLLSDRFSAERPKGSFSTLEIQRTEQGDSAMYLCASSLQGETQYFGPGTRLLVL.

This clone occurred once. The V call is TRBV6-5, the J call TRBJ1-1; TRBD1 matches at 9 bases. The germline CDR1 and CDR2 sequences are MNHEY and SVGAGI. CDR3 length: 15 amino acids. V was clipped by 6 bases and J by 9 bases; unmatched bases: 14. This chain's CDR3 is CASSPPAPTGGKAFF. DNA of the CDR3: TGTGCCAGCAGCCCACCGGCCCCGACAGGGGGAAAAGCTTTCTTT.

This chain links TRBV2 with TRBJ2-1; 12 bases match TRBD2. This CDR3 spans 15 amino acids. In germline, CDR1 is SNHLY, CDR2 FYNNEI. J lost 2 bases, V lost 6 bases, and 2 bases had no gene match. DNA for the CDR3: TGTGCCAGCAGGCGGACTAGCGGGGCCTACAATGAGCAGTTCTTC. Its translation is CASRRTSGAYNEQFF.

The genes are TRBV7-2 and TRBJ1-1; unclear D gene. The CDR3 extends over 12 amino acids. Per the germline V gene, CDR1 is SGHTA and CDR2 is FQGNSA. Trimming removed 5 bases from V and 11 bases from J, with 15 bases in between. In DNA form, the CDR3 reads TGTGCCAGCAGCCCCGGGTGGGGTATGGCTTTCTTT. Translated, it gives CASSPGWGMAFF.

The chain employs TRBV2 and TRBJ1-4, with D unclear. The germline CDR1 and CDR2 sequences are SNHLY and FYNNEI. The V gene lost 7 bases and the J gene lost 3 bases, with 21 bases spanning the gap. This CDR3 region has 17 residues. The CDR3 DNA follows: TGTGCCAGCAAGTTCACCCCAATAGGTTCCTCTAATGAAAAACTGTTTTTT. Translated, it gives CASKFTPIGSSNEKLFF.

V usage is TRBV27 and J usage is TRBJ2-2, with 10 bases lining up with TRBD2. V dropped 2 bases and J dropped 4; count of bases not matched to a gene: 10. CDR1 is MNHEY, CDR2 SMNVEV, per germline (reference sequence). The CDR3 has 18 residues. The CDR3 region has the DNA TGTGCCAGCAGTTTACTAGCGGGAGTGGGGCGAGGCACCGGGGAGCTGTTTTTT. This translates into CASSLLAGVGRGTGELFF.

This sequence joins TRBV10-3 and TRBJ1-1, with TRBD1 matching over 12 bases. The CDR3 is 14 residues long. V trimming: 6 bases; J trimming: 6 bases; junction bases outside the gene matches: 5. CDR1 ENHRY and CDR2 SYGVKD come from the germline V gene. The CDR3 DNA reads TGTGCCATCAGAGGGACAGGGGGCGAGGCTGAAGCTTTCTTT. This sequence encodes CAIRGTGGEAEAFF.

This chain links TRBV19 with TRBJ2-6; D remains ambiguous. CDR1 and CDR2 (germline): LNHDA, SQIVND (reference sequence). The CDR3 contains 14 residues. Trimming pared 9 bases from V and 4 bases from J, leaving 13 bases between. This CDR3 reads CARTPQSGANVLTF. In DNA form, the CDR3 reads TGTGCCAGGACCCCCCAGAGCGGGGCCAACGTCCTGACTTTC.

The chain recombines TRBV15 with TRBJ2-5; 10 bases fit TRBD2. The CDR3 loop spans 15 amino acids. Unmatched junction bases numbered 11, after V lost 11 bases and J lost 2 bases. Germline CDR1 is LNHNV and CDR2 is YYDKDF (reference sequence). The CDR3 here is CASRRAGGAQETQYF. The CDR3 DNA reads TGTGCCTCCCGGAGAGCGGGGGGGGCTCAAGAGACCCAGTACTTC.

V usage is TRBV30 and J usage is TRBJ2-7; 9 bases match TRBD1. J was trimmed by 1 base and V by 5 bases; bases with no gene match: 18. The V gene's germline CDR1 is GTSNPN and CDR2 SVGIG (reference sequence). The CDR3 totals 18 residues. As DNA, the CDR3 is TGTGCCTGGGACGGGGAGACCGTCCGGGACAGGGCTTCCTACGAGCAGTACTTC. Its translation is CAWDGETVRDRASYEQYF.

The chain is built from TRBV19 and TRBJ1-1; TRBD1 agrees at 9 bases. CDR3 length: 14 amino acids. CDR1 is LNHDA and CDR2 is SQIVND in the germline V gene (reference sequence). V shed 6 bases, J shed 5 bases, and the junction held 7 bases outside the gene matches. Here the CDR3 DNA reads TGTGCCAGTAGGACCGGGACAGGGATTACTGAAGCTTTCTTT. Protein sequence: CASRTGTGITEAFF.

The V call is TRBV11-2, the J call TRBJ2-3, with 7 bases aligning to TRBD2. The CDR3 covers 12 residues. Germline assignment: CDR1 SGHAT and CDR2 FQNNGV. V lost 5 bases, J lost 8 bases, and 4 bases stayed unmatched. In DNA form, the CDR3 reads TGTGCCAGCAGCCGGGGGGTTGGTACGCAGTATTTT. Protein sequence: CASSRGVGTQYF.

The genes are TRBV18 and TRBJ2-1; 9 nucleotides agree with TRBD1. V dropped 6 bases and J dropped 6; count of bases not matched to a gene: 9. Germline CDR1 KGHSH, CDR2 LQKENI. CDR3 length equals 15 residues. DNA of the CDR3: TGTGCCAGCTCTCTCGGGACAGGGATGATCAATGAGCAGTTCTTC. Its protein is CASSLGTGMINEQFF.

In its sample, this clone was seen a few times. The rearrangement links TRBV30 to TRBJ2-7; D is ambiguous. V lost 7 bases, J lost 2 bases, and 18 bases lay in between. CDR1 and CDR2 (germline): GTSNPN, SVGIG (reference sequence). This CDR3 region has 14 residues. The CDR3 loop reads CAFLDGNPTYEQYF. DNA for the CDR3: TGTGCCTTTCTCGATGGGAACCCCACCTACGAGCAGTACTTC.

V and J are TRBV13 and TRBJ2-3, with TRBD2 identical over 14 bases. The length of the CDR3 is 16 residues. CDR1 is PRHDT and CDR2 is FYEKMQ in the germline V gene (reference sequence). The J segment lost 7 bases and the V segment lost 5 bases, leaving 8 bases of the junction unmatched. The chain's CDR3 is CASSIRLAGGSYTQYF. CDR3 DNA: TGTGCCAGCAGCATCAGACTAGCGGGGGGGTCTTATACGCAGTATTTT.

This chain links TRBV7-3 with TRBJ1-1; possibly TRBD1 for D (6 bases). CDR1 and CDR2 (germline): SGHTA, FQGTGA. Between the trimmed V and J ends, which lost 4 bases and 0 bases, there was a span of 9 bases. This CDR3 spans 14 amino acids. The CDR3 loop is CASSSTGMNTEAFF. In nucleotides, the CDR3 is TGTGCCAGCAGCTCGACAGGAATGAACACTGAAGCTTTCTTT.

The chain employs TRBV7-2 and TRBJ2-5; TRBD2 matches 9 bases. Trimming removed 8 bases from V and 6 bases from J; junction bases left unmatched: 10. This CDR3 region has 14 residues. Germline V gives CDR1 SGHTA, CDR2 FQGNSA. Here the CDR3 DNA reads TGTGCCAGCGGGGCGGGGGGGCCGATAAAGACCCAGTACTTC. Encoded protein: CASGAGGPIKTQYF.

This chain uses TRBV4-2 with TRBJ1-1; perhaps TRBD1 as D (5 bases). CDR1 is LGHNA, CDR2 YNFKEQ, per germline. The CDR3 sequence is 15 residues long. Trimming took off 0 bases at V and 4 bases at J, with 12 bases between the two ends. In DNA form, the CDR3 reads TGTGCCAGCAGCCAAGATGGGGGGAGGGCCACTGAAGCTTTCTTT. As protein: CASSQDGGRATEAFF.

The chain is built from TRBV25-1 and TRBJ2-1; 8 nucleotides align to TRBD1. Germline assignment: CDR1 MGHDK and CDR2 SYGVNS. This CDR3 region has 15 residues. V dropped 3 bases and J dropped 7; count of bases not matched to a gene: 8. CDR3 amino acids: CASSDTGTGSNEQFF. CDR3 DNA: TGTGCCAGCAGTGACACCGGGACAGGAAGTAATGAGCAGTTCTTC.

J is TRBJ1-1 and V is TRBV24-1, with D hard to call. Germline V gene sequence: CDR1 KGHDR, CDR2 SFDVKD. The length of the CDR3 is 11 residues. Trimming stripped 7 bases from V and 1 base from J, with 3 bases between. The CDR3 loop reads CATRTNTEAFF. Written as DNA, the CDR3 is TGTGCCACCAGGACGAACACTGAAGCTTTCTTT.

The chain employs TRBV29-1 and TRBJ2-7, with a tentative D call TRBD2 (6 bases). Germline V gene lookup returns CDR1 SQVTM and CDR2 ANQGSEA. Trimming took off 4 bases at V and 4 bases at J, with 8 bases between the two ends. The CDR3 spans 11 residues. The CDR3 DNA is TGCAGCGTTGGCGGGATATACGAGCAGTACTTC. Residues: CSVGGIYEQYF.